This record looks at one T cell receptor (beta chain) sequence and its context. Its matching antigen is unknown. Unique molecular identifiers had been added to the TCR beta cDNA libraries. TCRdb analysed the PCR reads with MiXCR anew, one entry per CDR3 protein. Here the sample spans about 400,000 distinct CDR3 sequences, about a third being singletons. These data originate in a study of post-analysis software for immune sequencing data. Study summary: Some patients lacked subtype; others had relapsing-remitting, secondary progressive or progressive-relapsing disease. Broader study findings: Normalized Chao1 diversity was significantly lower in multiple sclerosis patients than in controls. Patients had higher frequencies than controls of about five TRBV segments, including TRBV5-6, TRBV5-1 and TRBV20-1.

The CDR3 sequence is 12 residues long. Trimming pared 5 bases from V and 7 bases from J, leaving 11 bases between. Germline V gene sequence: CDR1 SEHNR, CDR2 FQNEAQ (reference sequence). The source is a girl between 10 and 17 years old with multiple sclerosis. This chain links TRBV7-9 with TRBJ1-1; possible D gene TRBD1, 5 bases. The sample consisted of blood. CDR3 nucleotide sequence: TGTGCCAGCAGCGCCCGGGACTATGAAGCTTTCTTT. Its translation: CASSARDYEAFF.